This entry concerns a single T cell receptor (beta chain). The CDR3 covers 16 residues. J gave up 6 bases and V 2 bases, and 9 bases lay outside the gene matches. CDR1 and CDR2 from the germline V gene are KGHDR and SFDVKD. The source of the sample is a study of blood T cell repertoires in COVID-19. Only in-frame clones appear in the TCRdb table, and some are missing; sequencing was by immunoSEQ multiplex PCR. The sample lists 60,000 to 65,000 clones, around four fifths occurring once. The sequencing sample was made of peripheral blood. The receptor's source is a man in his fifties or sixties with COVID-19, enrolled during active disease. V gene TRBV24-1 combines with J gene TRBJ2-3; TRBD2 matches at 8 bases. CDR3 sequence (DNA): TGTGCCACCAGTGATTCCGCGGCAGGACTAGCCGATACGCAGTATTTT. Its translation: CATSDSAAGLADTQYF.